This T cell receptor beta chain derives from a study of cytomegalovirus exposure and HLA in healthy donors. Study-wide points: Later analysis revealed greater clonal expansion in HLA-associated TCR beta chains than in equally common others. The study put under 200 TCR beta chains on its list as cytomegalovirus-associated.

A word on this clone: What it binds is not known.

At collection, donors were nominally healthy, but unrecorded immune exposures were probable. Germline CDR1 SGHTA, CDR2 FQGNSA. V was cut by 2 bases and J by 4 bases, with 10 bases left in between. The CDR3 extends over 14 amino acids. Amplification used 60 Vbeta primers and 13 Jbeta primers. This table comes from immunoSEQ multiplex PCR, and its TCRdb copy is limited to in-frame clones, with some not included. The sample shows 70,000 to 95,000 clones, under 80% of them seen only once. The material sequenced was PBMCs. This TCR came from a human donor in good health. V and J are TRBV7-2 and TRBJ2-3, with D perhaps TRBD2 (6 bases). The CDR3 loop is CASSLIGSPDTQYF. In DNA form, the CDR3 reads TGTGCCAGCAGCTTAATCGGGAGCCCAGATACGCAGTATTTT.